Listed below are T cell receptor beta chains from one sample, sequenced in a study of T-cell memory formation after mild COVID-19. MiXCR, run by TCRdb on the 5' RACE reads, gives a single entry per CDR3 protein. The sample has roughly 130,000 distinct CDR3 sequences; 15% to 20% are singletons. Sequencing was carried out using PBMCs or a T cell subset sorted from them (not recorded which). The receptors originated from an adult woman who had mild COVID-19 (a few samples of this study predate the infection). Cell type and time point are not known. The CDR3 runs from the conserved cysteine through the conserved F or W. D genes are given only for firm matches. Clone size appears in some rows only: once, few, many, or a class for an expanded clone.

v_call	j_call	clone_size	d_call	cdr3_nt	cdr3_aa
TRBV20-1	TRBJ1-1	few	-	TGCAGTGCTAGGGCTTACTCAGGGGCCGTTGAGACTGAAGCTTTCTTT	CSARAYSGAVETEAFF
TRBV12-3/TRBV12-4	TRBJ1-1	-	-	TGTGCCAGCAGTTTATTTAACACTGAAGCTTTCTTT	CASSLFNTEAFF
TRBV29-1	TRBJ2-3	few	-	TGCAGCGTACTCAGAGGGGGTCGCACAGATACGCAGTATTTT	CSVLRGGRTDTQYF
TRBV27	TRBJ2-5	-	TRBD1	TGTGCCAGCAGTTTCTTAAGGGGGCTCCCAGACTCTCAAGAGACCCAGTACTTC	CASSFLRGLPDSQETQYF
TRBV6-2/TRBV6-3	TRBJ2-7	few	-	TGTGCCAGCAGTTACGACAGTGCTAGCTCCTACGAGCAGTACTTC	CASSYDSASSYEQYF
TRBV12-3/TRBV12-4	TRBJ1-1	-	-	TGTGCCAGCAGTTTAGCGCTGACTAACACTGAAGCTTTCTTT	CASSLALTNTEAFF
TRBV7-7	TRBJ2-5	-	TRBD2	TGTGCCAGCAGCACCGGGACTAGCGGGGGGACAAGGGAGACCCAGTACTTC	CASSTGTSGGTRETQYF
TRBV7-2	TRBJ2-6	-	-	TGTGCCAGCAGCTTAGAGGGGTGGTTCAACGTCCTGACTTTC	CASSLEGWFNVLTF
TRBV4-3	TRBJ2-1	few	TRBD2	TGCGCCAGCAGCCAAGATGCCGGGACTAGCGGATACAATGAGCAGTTCTTC	CASSQDAGTSGYNEQFF
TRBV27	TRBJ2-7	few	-	TGTGCCAGCAGTTTCAGCGCGGGCTACGAGCAGTACTTC	CASSFSAGYEQYF
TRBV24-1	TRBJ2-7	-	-	TGTGCCACCAGTGATTGGCTCGACGACGAGCAGTACTTC	CATSDWLDDEQYF
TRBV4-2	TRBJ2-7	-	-	TGTGCCAGCAGCCAAGGTTCCCAGGGATCCCCCTACGAGCAGTACTTC	CASSQGSQGSPYEQYF
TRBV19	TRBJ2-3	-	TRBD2	TGTGCCAGTAGTATGTGGCGGGGGGAGCAGTATTTT	CASSMWRGEQYF
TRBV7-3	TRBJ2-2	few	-	TGTGCCAGCAGCCTCCATACAGGATTCAACACCGGGGAGCTGTTTTTT	CASSLHTGFNTGELFF
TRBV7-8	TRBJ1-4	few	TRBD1	TGTGCCAGCAGCTCTACCCCGACAGGGGAAGGTTGGAATGAAAAACTGTTTTTT	CASSSTPTGEGWNEKLFF
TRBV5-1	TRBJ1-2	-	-	TGCGCCAGCAGCACCTCCGGACCGGTAACTAGCTATGGCTACACCTTC	CASSTSGPVTSYGYTF
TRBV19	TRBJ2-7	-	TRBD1	TGTGCCAGTAGTATATCAGGGGGCGCGGGTTACGAGCAGTACTTC	CASSISGGAGYEQYF
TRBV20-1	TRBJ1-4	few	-	TGCAGTGCTAGGCTCGGCGGAAAACTGTTTTTT	CSARLGGKLFF
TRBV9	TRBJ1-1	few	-	TGTGCCAGCAGCGAGTGGGGTGGGACTGAAGCTTTCTTT	CASSEWGGTEAFF
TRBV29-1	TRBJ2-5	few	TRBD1	TGCAGCGCGGACAGGGGTGGACAAGAGACCCAGTACTTC	CSADRGGQETQYF
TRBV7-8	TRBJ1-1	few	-	TGTGCCAGCAGCCTCAGGGATATTAACGTTATGAACACTGAAGCTTTCTTT	CASSLRDINVMNTEAFF
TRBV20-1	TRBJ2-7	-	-	TGCAGTGCTCGTACAGGGTACGAGCAGTACTTC	CSARTGYEQYF
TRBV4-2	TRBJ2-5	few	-	TGTGCCAGCAGCCAAGATCCCGGGGAGACCCAGTACTTC	CASSQDPGETQYF
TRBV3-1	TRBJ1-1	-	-	TGTGCCAGCAGCCAAGAGATGGGGCTTTGGACTGAAGCTTTCTTT	CASSQEMGLWTEAFF
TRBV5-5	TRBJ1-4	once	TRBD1	TGTGCCAGCAGCCCGACAGGGGTTAATGAAAAACTGTTTTTT	CASSPTGVNEKLFF
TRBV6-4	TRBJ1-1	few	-	TGTGCCAGCAGTGACTTTCTGGGGTCCACTGAAGCTTTCTTT	CASSDFLGSTEAFF
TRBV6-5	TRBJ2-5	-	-	TGTGCCAGCCGAGCTTGCCTAAGGGGCCAGTACTTC	CASRACLRGQYF
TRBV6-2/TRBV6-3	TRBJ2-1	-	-	TGTGCCAGCAGTACCACAGGGTTGGTCGATGAGCAGTTCTTC	CASSTTGLVDEQFF
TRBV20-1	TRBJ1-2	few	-	TGCAGTGCTAGATGGGACCCGAAGCCCAACTATGGCTACACCTTC	CSARWDPKPNYGYTF
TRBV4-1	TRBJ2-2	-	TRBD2	TGCGCCAGCAGCCAAGGACTAGCGAGATGGACCGGGGAGCTGTTTTTT	CASSQGLARWTGELFF
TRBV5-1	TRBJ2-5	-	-	TGCGCCAGCAGCCGTGGTATGGAGACCCAGTACTTC	CASSRGMETQYF
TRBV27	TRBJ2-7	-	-	TGTGCCAGCAGTCCTGGCCCTCGCTCCTACGAGCAGTACTTC	CASSPGPRSYEQYF
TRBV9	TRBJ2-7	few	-	TGTGCCAGCAGCCCCGCCGTCACTGGCGCCTACGAGCAGTACTTC	CASSPAVTGAYEQYF
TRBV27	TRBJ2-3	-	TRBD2	TGTGGCAGCAGTCCAGGGACTAGCGGGAGACAAGATACGCAGTATTTT	CGSSPGTSGRQDTQYF
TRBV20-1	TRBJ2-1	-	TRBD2	TGCAGTGCTTCTGACCGGGACTATAGAATTAATCGGCAGTTCTTC	CSASDRDYRINRQFF
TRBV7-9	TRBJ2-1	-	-	TGTGCCAGCAGCCCCCCCGACAGCCGGCCGTTCTTC	CASSPPDSRPFF
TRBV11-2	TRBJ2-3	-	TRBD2	TGTGCCAGCAGCACCCGGACTAGCGTTACCCTCACAGATACGCAGTATTTT	CASSTRTSVTLTDTQYF
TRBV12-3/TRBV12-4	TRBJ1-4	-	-	TGTGCCAGCAGTTTGTCGACTGATGAAAAACTGTTTTTT	CASSLSTDEKLFF
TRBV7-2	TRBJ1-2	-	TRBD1	TGTGCCAGCAGCTTATCAGTAGGGGCAGGACAGGGCGGGCGAGGCTACACCTTC	CASSLSVGAGQGGRGYTF
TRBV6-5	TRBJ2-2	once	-	TGTGCCAGCAGATACTGGCGGAACACCGGGGAGCTGTTTTTT	CASRYWRNTGELFF